These T cell receptor beta chains were read from a single sample in a study of OX40 agonist ivuxolimab in advanced cancers. Repertoires were generated with immunoSEQ multiplex PCR, while TCRdb's copy carries only in-frame clones and drops some. The sample contains around 85,000 clones, about 90% of which appear only once. The material sequenced was CD4+ or CD8+ T cells sorted from blood, taken in a trial of the OX40 agonist ivuxolimab. The receptors were gathered from an adult with an advanced solid tumor such as melanoma, head and neck, liver or kidney cancer. CDR3s include the opening cysteine and the closing phenylalanine or tryptophan. Each record gives: CDR3 protein, CDR3 DNA, V gene, D gene, J gene, clone size. A D gene is named only where the DNA matches it firmly. The listing skips clone size in some rows; elsewhere it reads once, few, many or a size class.

CDR3: CASTLLTGMNTEAFF
DNA: TGTGCCAGCACCCTTTTGACAGGGATGAACACTGAAGCTTTCTTT
V: TRBV6-5
D: TRBD1
J: TRBJ1-1
size: .

CDR3: CSVVFGFSALF
DNA: TGCAGCGTCGTTTTCGGGTTTTCGGCTCTCTTC
V: TRBV29-1
D: .
J: TRBJ1-2
size: .

CDR3: CTSSGLAGGPDTQYF
DNA: TGCACCAGCAGCGGACTAGCGGGAGGGCCAGATACGCAGTATTTT
V: TRBV1
D: .
J: TRBJ2-3
size: .

CDR3: CASSEALGQGSNQPQHF
DNA: TGTGCCAGCAGTGAAGCGCTGGGGCAGGGAAGCAATCAGCCCCAGCATTTT
V: TRBV6-1
D: .
J: TRBJ1-5
size: .

CDR3: CASSLWRTEAFF
DNA: TGTGCCAGCAGCTTATGGAGGACTGAAGCTTTCTTT
V: TRBV7-9
D: .
J: TRBJ1-1
size: .

CDR3: CASSWIKAEAFF
DNA: TGTGCCAGCAGTTGGATAAAAGCTGAAGCTTTCTTT
V: TRBV6-6
D: .
J: TRBJ1-1
size: few

CDR3: CAWDLGQLTYEQYF
DNA: TGTGCCTGGGACCTGGGACAATTGACCTACGAGCAGTACTTC
V: TRBV30
D: .
J: TRBJ2-7
size: once

CDR3: CASSPVASGANVLTF
DNA: TGTGCCAGCAGCCCAGTAGCGTCTGGGGCCAACGTCCTGACTTTC
V: TRBV6-6
D: .
J: TRBJ2-6
size: .

CDR3: CASSLDSGELFF
DNA: TGTGCCAGCAGCTTAGATTCCGGGGAGCTGTTTTTT
V: TRBV7-3
D: .
J: TRBJ2-2
size: .

CDR3: CASSGIGHPTGKFF
DNA: TGTGCCAGCAGTGGAATAGGACACCCAACTGGGAAGTTCTTC
V: TRBV28
D: .
J: TRBJ2-1
size: .

CDR3: CASGTSYNEQFF
DNA: TGTGCCAGCGGGACTAGCTACAATGAGCAGTTCTTC
V: TRBV6-6
D: TRBD2
J: TRBJ2-1
size: .

CDR3: CASIAQGLNSPLHF
DNA: TGTGCCAGCATAGCACAAGGCCTTAATTCACCCCTCCACTTT
V: TRBV2
D: .
J: TRBJ1-6
size: .

CDR3: CAISESLAGEVDEQFF
DNA: TGTGCCATCAGTGAGTCTTTAGCGGGAGAAGTGGATGAGCAGTTCTTC
V: TRBV10-3
D: TRBD2
J: TRBJ2-1
size: .

CDR3: CASSSVGIGGGSYNEQFF
DNA: TGTGCCAGCAGCTCTGTAGGGATCGGGGGGGGCTCATACAATGAGCAGTTCTTC
V: TRBV27
D: TRBD2
J: TRBJ2-1
size: .

CDR3: CASSQEGQGNQPQHF
DNA: TGTGCCAGCAGCCAAGAGGGTCAGGGCAATCAGCCCCAGCATTTT
V: TRBV28
D: .
J: TRBJ1-5
size: .

CDR3: CASSIFTRDGNTEAFF
DNA: TGTGCCAGTAGTATCTTTACGAGGGATGGGAACACTGAAGCTTTCTTT
V: TRBV19
D: .
J: TRBJ1-1
size: once

CDR3: CAWTLDRDTEAFF
DNA: TGTGCCTGGACGTTGGACAGGGACACTGAAGCTTTCTTT
V: TRBV30
D: TRBD1
J: TRBJ1-1
size: .

CDR3: CASSPGQGLGEQYF
DNA: TGTGCCAGCAGTCCGGGACAGGGGCTCGGCGAGCAGTACTTC
V: TRBV27
D: TRBD1
J: TRBJ2-7
size: once

CDR3: CASSQEWGSEAFF
DNA: TGTGCCAGCAGCCAAGAGTGGGGTAGTGAAGCTTTCTTT
V: TRBV5-4
D: .
J: TRBJ1-1
size: .

CDR3: CASSPLAETTDTQYF
DNA: TGCGCCAGCAGTCCACTAGCGGAGACCACAGATACGCAGTATTTT
V: TRBV4-3
D: TRBD2
J: TRBJ2-3
size: .

CDR3: CATSRDLRLAGGPADTQYF
DNA: TGTGCCACCAGCAGAGATCTGAGGCTAGCGGGGGGGCCTGCAGATACGCAGTATTTT
V: TRBV15
D: TRBD2
J: TRBJ2-3
size: .

CDR3: CASSGYETQYF
DNA: TGTGCCAGCAGTGGGTATGAGACCCAGTACTTC
V: TRBV25-1
D: .
J: TRBJ2-5
size: .

CDR3: CATSRITTGNQPQHF
DNA: TGTGCCACCAGCAGAATTACGACAGGGAATCAGCCCCAGCATTTT
V: TRBV15
D: TRBD1
J: TRBJ1-5
size: .

CDR3: CSVEDLHPLYGYTF
DNA: TGCAGCGTTGAAGACCTTCATCCTCTCTATGGCTACACCTTC
V: TRBV29-1
D: .
J: TRBJ1-2
size: .

CDR3: CARDLGTLFYEQYF
DNA: TGTGCCAGGGACCTGGGGACACTTTTTTACGAGCAGTACTTC
V: TRBV30
D: .
J: TRBJ2-7
size: .

CDR3: CASSLSDMYEVFF
DNA: TGTGCCAGCAGCTTATCTGACATGTATGAAGTTTTCTTT
V: TRBV7-9
D: .
J: TRBJ1-1
size: once

CDR3: CASSPGGGDTDTQYF
DNA: TGCGCCAGCAGCCCAGGGGGGGGAGACACAGATACGCAGTATTTT
V: TRBV4-1
D: .
J: TRBJ2-3
size: .

CDR3: CASREWGTEAFF
DNA: TGTGCCAGCAGAGAGTGGGGGACTGAAGCTTTCTTT
V: TRBV28
D: .
J: TRBJ1-1
size: .

CDR3: CASRSTDTQYF
DNA: TGTGCCAGCAGGAGCACAGATACGCAGTATTTT
V: TRBV27
D: .
J: TRBJ2-3
size: .

CDR3: CASSYSRGLGELFF
DNA: TGTGCCAGCAGTTATTCCAGGGGGCTCGGGGAGCTGTTTTTT
V: TRBV6-5
D: TRBD1
J: TRBJ2-2
size: once

CDR3: CASSPQRNTIYF
DNA: TGTGCCAGCTCACCACAGAGAAACACCATATATTTT
V: TRBV18
D: .
J: TRBJ1-3
size: .

CDR3: CAWSAYHQPQHF
DNA: TGTGCCTGGAGTGCGTACCATCAGCCCCAGCATTTT
V: TRBV30
D: .
J: TRBJ1-5
size: .

CDR3: CASRIPGHLNTEAFF
DNA: TGTGCCAGCAGGATACCGGGACACCTTAACACTGAAGCTTTCTTT
V: TRBV28
D: .
J: TRBJ1-1
size: once

CDR3: CASSLEGAIHQFF
DNA: TGTGCCAGCAGCTTGGAAGGGGCCATCCATCAGTTCTTC
V: TRBV5-8
D: .
J: TRBJ2-1
size: .

CDR3: CAWSVQGAYEKLFF
DNA: TGTGCCTGGAGTGTACAAGGGGCGTATGAAAAACTGTTTTTT
V: TRBV30
D: .
J: TRBJ1-4
size: .

CDR3: CASSLDSGNQPQHF
DNA: TGTGCCAGCAGCTTAGACAGCGGCAATCAGCCCCAGCATTTT
V: TRBV7-9
D: .
J: TRBJ1-5
size: .

CDR3: CASSHGQGARNQPQHF
DNA: TGCGCCAGCAGCCACGGACAGGGAGCTAGGAATCAGCCCCAGCATTTT
V: TRBV4-1
D: TRBD1
J: TRBJ1-5
size: once

CDR3: CASTSLGTQYF
DNA: TGTGCCAGCACCTCCCTCGGGACCCAGTACTTC
V: TRBV7-9
D: .
J: TRBJ2-5
size: .

CDR3: CASSEGQSYEQYF
DNA: TGTGCCAGCAGCGAGGGACAGTCCTACGAGCAGTACTTC
V: TRBV9
D: TRBD1
J: TRBJ2-7
size: .

CDR3: CASSITGGVPYEQYF
DNA: TGTGCCAGTAGTATTACAGGAGGGGTCCCCTACGAGCAGTACTTC
V: TRBV19
D: .
J: TRBJ2-7
size: .

CDR3: CATSSQSPGTAFDEQFF
DNA: TGTGCCACCAGCAGCCAGTCCCCCGGGACAGCGTTTGATGAGCAGTTCTTC
V: TRBV15
D: TRBD1
J: TRBJ2-1
size: .

CDR3: CASSQGTAPYEQYF
DNA: TGCGCCAGCAGCCAAGGGACAGCCCCCTACGAGCAGTACTTC
V: TRBV4-1
D: .
J: TRBJ2-7
size: .

CDR3: CASSLYYNSPLHF
DNA: TGTGCCAGCAGTTTGTATTATAATTCACCCCTCCACTTT
V: TRBV28
D: .
J: TRBJ1-6
size: .

CDR3: CASSQTFLTGGFSNEQFF
DNA: TGTGCCAGCAGCCAGACCTTTTTGACAGGGGGATTCAGCAATGAGCAGTTCTTC
V: TRBV4-2
D: TRBD1
J: TRBJ2-1
size: .

CDR3: CASSILDGFGNQPQHF
DNA: TGTGCCAGTAGTATACTGGATGGTTTTGGGAATCAGCCCCAGCATTTT
V: TRBV19
D: .
J: TRBJ1-5
size: few

CDR3: CASTIQGDTGELFF
DNA: TGTGCCAGCACAATACAGGGTGACACCGGGGAGCTGTTTTTT
V: TRBV6-5
D: .
J: TRBJ2-2
size: .

CDR3: CASSVSSGLTYNEQFF
DNA: TGTGCCAGCAGTGTTTCTAGCGGACTAACCTACAATGAGCAGTTCTTC
V: TRBV2
D: TRBD2
J: TRBJ2-1
size: .

CDR3: CASSVTPVTVYEQYF
DNA: TGTGCCAGCAGCGTAACCCCCGTGACAGTCTACGAGCAGTACTTC
V: TRBV9
D: .
J: TRBJ2-7
size: .

CDR3: CASSLSPGTGTNEQFF
DNA: TGTGCCAGCAGTTTATCCCCCGGGACAGGGACGAATGAGCAGTTCTTC
V: TRBV27
D: TRBD1
J: TRBJ2-1
size: .

CDR3: CASSGTGTPGADTQYF
DNA: TGTGCCAGCAGTGGAACCGGGACCCCCGGAGCAGATACGCAGTATTTT
V: TRBV2
D: .
J: TRBJ2-3
size: .

CDR3: CAISESTSGGGGELFF
DNA: TGTGCCATCAGTGAGTCGACTAGCGGGGGTGGCGGGGAGCTGTTTTTT
V: TRBV10-3
D: TRBD2
J: TRBJ2-2
size: few